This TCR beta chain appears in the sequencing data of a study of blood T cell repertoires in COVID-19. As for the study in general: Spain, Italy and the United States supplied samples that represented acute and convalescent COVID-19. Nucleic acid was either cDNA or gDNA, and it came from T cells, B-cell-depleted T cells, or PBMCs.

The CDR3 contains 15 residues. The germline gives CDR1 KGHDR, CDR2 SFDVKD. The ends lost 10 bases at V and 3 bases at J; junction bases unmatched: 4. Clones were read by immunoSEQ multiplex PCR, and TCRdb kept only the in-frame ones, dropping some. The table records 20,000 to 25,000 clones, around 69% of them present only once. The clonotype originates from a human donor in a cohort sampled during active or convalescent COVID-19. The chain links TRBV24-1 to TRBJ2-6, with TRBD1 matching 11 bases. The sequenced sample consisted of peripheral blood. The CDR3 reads CATGQGAGGANVLTF. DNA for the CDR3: TGTGCCACTGGACAGGGGGCGGGTGGGGCCAACGTCCTGACTTTC.